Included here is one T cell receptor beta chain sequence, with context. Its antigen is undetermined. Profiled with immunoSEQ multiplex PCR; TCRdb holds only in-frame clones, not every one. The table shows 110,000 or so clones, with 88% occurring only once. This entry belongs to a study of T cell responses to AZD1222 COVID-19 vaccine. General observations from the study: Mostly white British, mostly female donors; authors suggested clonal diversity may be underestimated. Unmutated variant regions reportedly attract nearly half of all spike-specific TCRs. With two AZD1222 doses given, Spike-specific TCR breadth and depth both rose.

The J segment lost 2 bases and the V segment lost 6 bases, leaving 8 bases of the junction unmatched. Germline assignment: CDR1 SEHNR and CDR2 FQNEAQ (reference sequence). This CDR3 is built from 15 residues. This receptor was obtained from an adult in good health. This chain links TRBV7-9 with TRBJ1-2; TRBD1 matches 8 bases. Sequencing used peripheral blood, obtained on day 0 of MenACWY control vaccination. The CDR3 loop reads CASSYDRGGNYGYTF. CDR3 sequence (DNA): TGTGCCAGCAGTTATGACAGGGGAGGGAACTATGGCTACACCTTC.